This T cell receptor (beta chain) was retrieved from a study of cytomegalovirus exposure and HLA in healthy donors (dated by TCRdb to about 2017). In terms of the full investigation: According to a later analysis, one platform produced both the roughly 120 validation repertoires and the 670 or so repertoires of the first cohort. To predict cytomegalovirus infection status, the study combined high-throughput TCR immunosequencing, statistical association of individual TCRs with disease status, and machine learning. The study aimed to test whether cataloging public T cell receptors could reveal signatures of past pathogen exposure. In addition to the first cohort of approximately 670 subjects, a separate validation cohort of 130 or so different subjects was used.

Library prep was done by the immunoSEQ multiplex PCR assay. The paper's data handling went like this. A statistical classification framework was built for diagnosing cytomegalovirus status from the catalog of TCR beta chain sequences. The source is immuneACCESS, and TCRdb retained only in-frame sequences with V and J called. Part of the clones is not carried over; for the studies checked, unresolved V genes explain less than half of this, and the remainder is unexplained. V, J and clone size are those of that table, while D and trimming were read from the DNA. The sample table contains around 160,000 clones; only one count was recorded for almost 85% of them. Together, the top ten hold about a tenth of the sample. The paper as a whole reports these results and caveats: The classifier was reported to diagnose cytomegalovirus status with high specificity and sensitivity in both the original and validation cohorts. A later analysis found that TCRs clustered in the first cohort also tended to co-occur in the approximately 120 validation repertoires, with 90% to 95% of cluster scores above 0. A few of the identified cytomegalovirus-associated TCR beta chains were confirmed in vitro to be specific for cytomegalovirus antigens. According to the authors, the approach could potentially be generalized to other disease states and immunological phenotypes. All 120 or so repertoires were used to score co-occurrence in the validation cohort in a later analysis, because that analysis had no HLA typing for the cohort. Across donors, most TCR sequences were observed very rarely, whereas some public TCRs were present in many individuals. In the study, around 150 TCR beta chains were listed as associated with cytomegalovirus.

CDR3 length: 14 amino acids, cysteine to phenylalanine. The kept DNA is CDR3 alone, 42 bases in frame from the first base. V is reduced by 7 bases and J by 5 bases, leaving a spacing of 20 bases between them. The germline V gene (reference sequence) gives CDR1 as GTSNPN and CDR2 as SVGIG. Note on this clone: Its antigen is not yet known. Base qualities are not at hand, and no much larger clone is one base apart.

The donors belonged to the validation cohort of over a hundred subjects, which was separate from the roughly 700-subject first cohort. Sequenced material: PBMCs. The clonotype originates from a man aged 25-45 years in good health and CMV-seropositive. Recombination linked TRBV30 to TRBJ1-2; a tentative D call is TRBD1 (5 bases match). In nucleotide form, the sequence is TGTGCCTCGGGGGTTGAGAAACTTTGGTATGGCTACACCTTC. This translates into CASGVEKLWYGYTF.